This T cell receptor (beta chain) was captured in a study of shared clonotypes between healthy human individuals (dated by TCRdb to 2020 to 2022). In terms of the full investigation: The cohort included three men and a couple of women between 18 and 49 years of age. Blood TCR repertoires of 5 or 6 healthy adults were deeply sequenced to estimate repertoire size and the extent of clonotype sharing between individuals. To increase sequencing depth and limit assay-specific biases, different laboratories used diverse techniques to prepare libraries and sequence TCR repertoires. Each donor's leukapheresis produced roughly between about 0.85 and 10 billion PBMCs. For each donor, three plates each were used for CD4 naive and CD4 memory, two plates were used for CD8 naive, and one plate was used for CD8 memory.

For this clone: Its binding antigen is unknown. Base qualities are not at hand, and no much larger clone is one base apart.

Using the deep immunoSEQ assay, multiplex PCR amplified TCR CDR3 regions from genomic DNA. Extracted genomic DNA from each cell subset was spread evenly across all wells of several immunoSEQ 96-well plates, with each plate serving as a replicate. Each replicate PCR for sorted subsets received approximately 220 ng genomic DNA, equal to about 30,000 T cell genomes. The purified libraries were quantified using a Qubit 3.0 fluorometer, sized with a Bioanalyzer 2100, and then quantified again using the KAPA Library Quantification kit. Every immunoSEQ 96-well plate was sequenced on a dedicated single-read 150-cycle Illumina NextSeq 550 flow cell. As for the authors' bioinformatics: Because the immunoSEQ output held only junctional sequences and lacked quality scores, the filtering could not match the filtering applied to full-length reads. To assign V/J genes and CDR3, sequences were annotated using PyIR, a Python wrapper for IgBLAST v1.9, with IMGT germline references. Any read was removed if the V/J assignment was weak (E-value above 1e-6), the CDR3 was missing, or the read contained stop codons, out-of-frame junctions, or ambiguous translated residues. V3J clonotypes were defined by identical inferred V gene, J gene, and CDR3 amino acid sequence. Percentage overlap between repertoires was calculated by dividing the number of shared unique clonotypes by the size of the smaller repertoire. Repertoire richness was assessed with RTK rarefaction, the Chao1 estimator, and Recon v2.1 estimates of unobserved clonotypes. OLGA was used to compute generation probabilities for all TCRbeta clonotypes that the gDNA method yielded from a handful of donors. TCRdb mirrors the immuneACCESS table, restricted to in-frame sequences. Some clones are absent from its copies; in checked studies, under half trace to an unresolved V gene, and the reason for the others is unknown. V and J calls and clone size follow that table, whereas D and trimming were derived from the DNA. This sample lists 2 million to 2.5 million clones; around 92% were detected once. The ten largest clonotypes hold 0.3% to 0.45% of the sample.

Measured from the cysteine to the phenylalanine, the CDR3 is 14 residues long. Just the 42-base CDR3 DNA is kept, in frame starting at base 1. V gives up 0 bases and J gives up 3 bases, and the segment between their germline ends measures 8 bases. CDR1 and CDR2 are drawn from the germline V gene: MNHEY, SVGAGI. Healthy HIV-negative adults with no recently reported acute infections or vaccinations were included as donors. Every donor was a Caucasian adult living in Nashville, Tennessee, USA. CD4+ T cells were enriched by magnetic negative selection, after which naive cells were positively selected on CD45RA and the negative fraction was taken as the memory subset. After blood collection by leukapheresis, PBMCs were isolated using Ficoll-Histopaque density gradient centrifugation and then cryopreserved in the vapor phase of liquid nitrogen. Analytical flow cytometry was used to check the purity and quantity of every magnetically sorted T cell population. Each sorted fraction had its genomic DNA isolated and then quantified by UV absorbance on a Nanodrop 2000c.

What the study reported, not specific to this receptor: Based on pairwise subsampling, the degree of clonotype sharing among donors was expected to be affected by sequencing depth. When several donors were compared, the shared fraction of clonotypes was about 5.5% for naive CD4, 3% to 4% for naive CD8, roughly 2.5% for memory CD4, and less than 0.45% for memory CD8. Only blood was sampled, and tissue TCR repertoires likely differ from those in blood. Clonotypes shared by all four sorted-subset donors showed higher generation probabilities than non-shared clonotypes. Estimated clonotype richness was generally larger for naive than for memory subsets. The genetic and exposure-history diversity represented was limited by the small number of donors. Incomplete sequencing was indicated by rarefaction of sorted-subset datasets, despite the large sequencing depth.

Sample: naive CD4+ T cells from PBMCs. The cell subset or site label, read with the paper, signifies: CD45RA+ positively selected. The chain couples TRBV6-5 to TRBJ2-5, with TRBD1 perhaps the D gene, on 5 matching bases. This clonotype was obtained from a man aged 18 to 35 in good health. Some clones in this sample may be carry-over from other donors' samples. The CDR3 here reads CASSYSQGKETQYF. The sequenced DNA is TGTGCCAGCAGTTACTCTCAGGGAAAAGAGACCCAGTACTTC.